The clone carrying this TCR beta chain was seen repeatedly, ten times or more. This record comes from a study of regulatory T cells in long-lasting Graves disease. The V gene lost 7 bases and the J gene lost 2 bases, with 18 bases spanning the gap. Germline values: CDR1 SQVTM, CDR2 ANQGSEA. This CDR3 region has 15 residues. Arm-PCR of CDR3 regions and iRepertoire HTBI primers were the basis on which TCR beta libraries were built. Each CDR3 protein gets one entry after TCRdb re-called the multiplex PCR reads with MiXCR. The table includes about 440,000 distinct CDR3 sequences, roughly 15% detected once. Time point specified: newly diagnosed GD, antithyroid drugs for less than 3 months. Construction of the TCR library relied on RNA isolated from PBMCs. These records were also assigned to another study, of T cells in Graves' hyperthyroidism and ophthalmopathy. That source notes: A first-round RT-PCR of the TCR CDR3 used the HTBI primer set.

This chain links TRBV29-1 with TRBJ1-5, with D tentatively TRBD1 (5 bases). Material: peripheral blood mononuclear cells (PBMCs), obtained at new diagnosis, from a patient treated with antithyroid drugs. The origin of this receptor is a woman in her thirties with Graves disease. The CDR3 loop is CSAVMAGMGNQPQHF. The DNA for the CDR3 is TGCAGCGCCGTCATGGCAGGGATGGGCAATCAGCCCCAGCATTTT.